This T cell receptor (beta chain) is drawn from a study of T-cell reconstitution after alpha-beta-depleted transplantation in children. Unique molecular identifiers were incorporated when the TCRbeta library was constructed. MiXCR, run by TCRdb on the PCR reads, gives a single entry per CDR3 protein. The sample includes about 470,000 distinct CDR3 sequences, approximately 42% seen only once; the top ten take under 35%. V was shortened by 3 bases and J by 6 bases, with 4 bases between the two germline ends. Germline assignment: CDR1 ENHRY and CDR2 SYGVKD. The CDR3 loop spans 11 amino acids. The V and J genes are TRBV10-3 and TRBJ2-3; D gene uncertain. This sequence originates from a girl aged 2-10 years with aplastic anemia, due to receive a stem cell transplant. The material sequenced was PBMCs, taken before TCRalphabeta/CD19-depleted stem cell transplant. The CDR3 DNA is TGTGCCATCAGTGATTCGGATACGCAGTATTTT. Amino acid sequence: CAISDSDTQYF.